One sample yielded the 21 T cell receptor beta chains listed below, sequenced in a study of T cells expressing NK-cell markers. TCRdb re-called the 5' RACE reads, yielding one record per CDR3 amino acid sequence without DNA. Its table records about 400,000 distinct CDR3 sequences. Source material: blood T cells: a sorted CD56 or NKG2C T cell subset, CD4+ or CD8+ T cells, or bulk PBMC T cells (not recorded which). The receptors stem from a woman in her 50s in good health.

V is TRBV7-9 and J is TRBJ2-1; TCRdb's D call, TRBD2, is unchecked because there is no DNA. CDR3 length equals 15 residues. Germline V gives CDR1 SEHNR, CDR2 FQNEAQ (reference sequence). The CDR3 region is CASSLEGLAENEQFF. The variable domain in full, with the rest retrieved from reference TRBV7-9 and TRBJ2-1, is DTGVSQNPRHKITKRGQNVTFRCDPISEHNRLYWYRQTLGQGPEFLTYFQNEAQLEKSRLLSDRFSAERPKGSFSTLEIQRTEQGDSAMYLCASSLEGLAENEQFFGPGTRLTVL.

This sequence joins TRBV12-3 or TRBV12-4 and TRBJ2-3; TCRdb proposes TRBD2, but this gene call is untestable without DNA. This CDR3 contains 14 residues. CDR3 residues: CASSPSLRTDTQYF.

The genes are TRBV19 and TRBJ1-3; there is no DNA to check the TCRdb D call of TRBD1. This CDR3 region has 15 residues. CDR1 and CDR2 from the germline V gene are LNHDA and SQIVND (reference sequence). CDR3 loop: CASGTGAISGNTIYF.

The rearrangement uses TRBV9 and TRBJ1-1; TCRdb indicates TRBD1, and absent DNA this call remains unverified. The CDR3 is made up of 15 amino acids. The germline V gene encodes CDR1 SGDLS and CDR2 YYNGEE. The CDR3 loop reads CASSPGTGIETEAFF.

The V gene is TRBV5-1, the J gene TRBJ2-2; without DNA, the TCRdb call of TRBD1 cannot be checked. This CDR3 is 19 amino acids long. Germline CDR1 reads SGHRS; CDR2 reads YFSETQ. The CDR3 is CASSPGTGGEFANTGELFF. The full variable domain, completed using reference TRBV5-1 and TRBJ2-2, is KAGVTQTPRYLIKTRGQQVTLSCSPISGHRSVSWYQQTPGQGLQFLFEYFSETQRNKGNFPGRFSGRQFSNSRSEMNVSTLELGDSALYLCASSPGTGGEFANTGELFFGEGSRLTVL.

CDR3 sequence: CASSLGTSGKNEQFF. This chain uses TRBV5-1 with TRBJ2-1; TCRdb gives TRBD2 as the D gene, but with no DNA this cannot be confirmed. Germline CDR1 reads SGHRS; CDR2 reads YFSETQ. The CDR3 runs to 15 residues.

The chain joins TRBV25-1 to TRBJ1-4. CDR1 and CDR2 from the germline V gene are MGHDK and SYGVNS. The length of the CDR3 is 15 residues. The CDR3 sequence: CASSELWLANEKLFF.

The J gene is TRBJ1-1, the V gene TRBV5-5. The length of the CDR3 is 15 residues. Germline lookup yields CDR1 SGHKS and CDR2 YYEKEE (reference sequence). The CDR3 here is CASSTAGALNTEAFF.

V usage is TRBV7-9 and J usage is TRBJ2-4; TCRdb designates TRBD1, a call that cannot be tested without DNA. Germline values: CDR1 SEHNR, CDR2 FQNEAQ (reference sequence). This CDR3 is built from 17 residues. This CDR3 is CASSSATVPLAKNIQYF.

The chain joins TRBV9 to TRBJ1-1; there is no DNA to check the TCRdb D call of TRBD1. CDR3 size: 14 residues. CDR1 is SGDLS, CDR2 YYNGEE, per germline. The CDR3 protein is CASSLSGQGTEAFF.

The gene calls are TRBV5-1 and TRBJ1-1; checking the TCRdb D call of TRBD1 is not possible without DNA. In germline, CDR1 is SGHRS, CDR2 YFSETQ. This CDR3 comprises 15 residues. This CDR3 is CASSTRDRINTEAFF.

The genes are TRBV5-1 and TRBJ2-1. Germline CDR1 and CDR2: SGHRS and YFSETQ. This CDR3 contains 12 residues. The CDR3 protein is CASSHIADEQFF.

This chain connects TRBV27 to TRBJ2-5; TCRdb returns TRBD1, unconfirmable since there is no DNA. Germline V gene lookup returns CDR1 MNHEY and CDR2 SMNVEV (reference sequence). CDR3 length equals 13 residues. The CDR3 spells CASSWGRQETQYF.

The chain joins TRBV7-7 to TRBJ2-2; checking the TCRdb D call of TRBD2 is not possible without DNA. The CDR3 runs 14 residues. Germline V gene data show CDR1 as SSHAT and CDR2 as FNYEAQ (reference sequence). The CDR3 here is CASSFSSTTGELFF.

The rearrangement links TRBV29-1 to TRBJ2-1. The CDR3 totals 11 residues. The germline V gene encodes CDR1 SQVTM and CDR2 ANQGSEA. CDR3 amino acids: CSVGPSHEQFF.

The chain has TRBV12-3 or TRBV12-4 and TRBJ2-7. The CDR3 consists of 11 residues. The CDR3 protein is CASSQRREQYF.

The CDR3 here is CSARPPTSAGELFF. The V call is TRBV20-1, the J call TRBJ2-2; no DNA is available, so the TRBD1 call from TCRdb remains unchecked. Looked up from germline, CDR1 is DFQATT and CDR2 is SNEGSKA (reference sequence). This CDR3 is built from 14 residues.

The chain uses TRBV12-3 or TRBV12-4 and TRBJ2-3; TCRdb gives TRBD1 as the D gene, but with no DNA this cannot be confirmed. The CDR3 covers 13 residues. CDR3 residues: CASGRGYTDTQYF.

V gene TRBV5-5 combines with J gene TRBJ2-2; TCRdb's D call of TRBD1 is untestable without DNA. This CDR3 is built from 15 residues. The germline V gene encodes CDR1 SGHKS and CDR2 YYEKEE (reference sequence). Here the CDR3 reads CASSLDPSYTGELFF. The entire variable domain, with the rest obtained from reference TRBV5-5 and TRBJ2-2, is as follows: DAGVTQSPTHLIKTRGQQVTLRCSPISGHKSVSWYQQVLGQGPQFIFQYYEKEERGRGNFPDRFSARQFPNYSSELNVNALLLGDSALYLCASSLDPSYTGELFFGEGSRLTVL.

The chain employs TRBV4-1 and TRBJ2-1; absent DNA, TCRdb's TRBD1 call cannot be checked. Germline V gene data show CDR1 as MGHRA and CDR2 as YSYEKL. This CDR3 comprises 18 residues. The chain's CDR3 is CASSQDRRGAGSRDEQFF.

The V call is TRBV5-1, the J call TRBJ2-1. The CDR3 totals 14 residues. The germline gives CDR1 SGHRS, CDR2 YFSETQ. The CDR3 here is CASSLEPASNEQFF. Full variable domain (remainder filled in from reference TRBV5-1 and TRBJ2-1): KAGVTQTPRYLIKTRGQQVTLSCSPISGHRSVSWYQQTPGQGLQFLFEYFSETQRNKGNFPGRFSGRQFSNSRSEMNVSTLELGDSALYLCASSLEPASNEQFFGPGTRLTVL.